The 19 T cell receptor beta chains below come from one sample, sequenced in a study of OX40 agonist ivuxolimab in advanced cancers. Method: immunoSEQ multiplex PCR; TCRdb's copy keeps in-frame clones and lacks some. The data hold approximately 22,000 clones, with about 86% observed a single time. The sequences come from CD4+ or CD8+ T cells sorted from blood, collected in a trial of the OX40 agonist ivuxolimab. Receptor source: an adult with an advanced solid tumor such as melanoma, head and neck, liver or kidney cancer.

The chain carries TRBV29-1 and TRBJ2-7; 10 positions agree with TRBD2. CDR1 and CDR2 (germline): SQVTM, ANQGSEA. CDR3 length: 14 amino acids. With V trimmed by 5 bases and J by 0 bases, 4 bases remained unmatched. This chain's CDR3 is CSVLPSGSSYEQYF. CDR3 in DNA: TGCAGCGTTCTTCCTAGCGGGAGCTCCTACGAGCAGTACTTC.

The J gene is TRBJ2-1, the V gene TRBV19; 9 nucleotides agree with TRBD2. The J segment lost 0 bases and the V segment lost 3 bases, leaving 3 bases of the junction unmatched. Looked up from germline, CDR1 is LNHDA and CDR2 is SQIVND (reference sequence). This CDR3 comprises 16 residues. CDR3 DNA: TGTGCCAGTAGTATTCGAGCGGGAGGCTCCTACAATGAGCAGTTCTTC. This gives the protein CASSIRAGGSYNEQFF.

The genes are TRBV5-1 and TRBJ1-1; no definite D call. Germline V gene lookup returns CDR1 SGHRS and CDR2 YFSETQ. CDR3 length equals 15 residues. The V and J ends lost 0 bases and 3 bases respectively, with 12 bases between them. Here the CDR3 DNA reads TGCGCCAGCAGCTTGGATGCGGGTCTGGACACTGAAGCTTTCTTT. This translates into CASSLDAGLDTEAFF.

V gene TRBV7-2 combines with J gene TRBJ1-2; D gene uncertain. Germline CDR1 SGHTA, CDR2 FQGNSA. There are 13 residues in the CDR3. V lost 4 bases, J lost 5 bases, and 11 bases lay in between. CDR3 amino acids: CASSSRHPYGYTF. The CDR3 coding sequence is TGTGCCAGCAGCTCTCGACACCCGTATGGCTACACCTTC. The complete variable domain, with remaining parts taken from reference TRBV7-2 and TRBJ1-2, reads GAGVSQSPSNKVTEKGKDVELRCDPISGHTALYWYRQSLGQGLEFLIYFQGNSAPDKSGLPSDRFSAERTGGSVSTLTIQRTQQEDSAVYLCASSSRHPYGYTFGSGTRLTVV.

V gene TRBV15 combines with J gene TRBJ2-7; no clear D gene. CDR1 is LNHNV and CDR2 is YYDKDF in the germline V gene (reference sequence). There are 16 residues in the CDR3. Trimming took off 3 bases at V and 4 bases at J, with 19 bases between the two ends. CDR3 protein: CATSRDAASPIYEQYF. The CDR3, as DNA: TGTGCCACCAGCAGGGACGCCGCTTCTCCCATATACGAGCAGTACTTC.

The chain recombines TRBV6-4 with TRBJ2-3; 7 nucleotides agree with TRBD2. Trimming took 2 bases from V and 3 from J; bases not matched to a gene: 5. Germline CDR1 reads MRHNA; CDR2 reads SNTAGT. The CDR3 sequence is 15 residues long. The CDR3 coding sequence is TGTGCCAGCAGTGACCGGGGGGTCATGACAGATACGCAGTATTTT. It translates to CASSDRGVMTDTQYF.

This clone was counted once. The gene calls are TRBV2 and TRBJ2-5, with D maybe TRBD1 (6 bases). This CDR3 contains 16 residues. V was pared by 5 bases and J by 1 base, with 17 bases between. Germline V gives CDR1 SNHLY, CDR2 FYNNEI. CDR3 nucleotides: TGTGCCAGCAGTAAACCGGGACACTTCGCCCAAGAGACCCAGTACTTC. This encodes CASSKPGHFAQETQYF.

The CDR3 DNA follows: TGTGCCAGCAGCCTGAGCCAAGGCTACGAGCAGTACTTC. Translated: CASSLSQGYEQYF. The chain links TRBV2 to TRBJ2-7; D gene ambiguous. The CDR3 runs 13 residues. V lost 6 bases, J lost 3 bases, and 12 bases lay in between. Germline V gene data show CDR1 as SNHLY and CDR2 as FYNNEI.

The chain has TRBV5-4 and TRBJ2-4; no clear D gene. CDR3 size: 13 residues. Per germline, CDR1 SGHNT and CDR2 YYREEE (reference sequence). V lost 0 bases and J lost 4, with 5 bases in between. Here the CDR3 reads CASSLAQKNIQYF. The CDR3 nucleotides are TGTGCCAGCAGCTTGGCCCAAAAAAACATTCAGTACTTC. Looking up the rest from reference TRBV5-4 and TRBJ2-4 gives the full variable domain: ETGVTQSPTHLIKTRGQQVTLRCSSQSGHNTVSWYQQALGQGPQFIFQYYREEENGRGNFPPRFSGLQFPNYSSELNVNALELDDSALYLCASSLAQKNIQYFGAGTRLSVL.

The chain employs TRBV4-2 and TRBJ1-5, with a tentative D call TRBD1 (5 bases). Trimming pared 7 bases from V and 4 bases from J, leaving 26 bases between. The germline V gene has CDR1 LGHNA and CDR2 YNFKEQ. This CDR3 has 18 residues. DNA for the CDR3: TGTGCCAGCATCTCAAAAGTAGAGAGGGAAGGGGAAAATCAGCCCCAGCATTTT. This sequence encodes CASISKVEREGENQPQHF.

This clone was observed once. The chain links TRBV6-1 to TRBJ2-3; D is perhaps TRBD2 (6 bases). The CDR3 runs 17 residues. Germline V lookup: CDR1 MNHNS, CDR2 SASEGT. Trimming pared 2 bases from V and 1 base from J, leaving 16 bases between. The CDR3 DNA reads TGTGCCAGCAGTGAATCGGGAGTGGGTGGGGGCACAGATACGCAGTATTTT. As protein: CASSESGVGGGTDTQYF.

The chain links TRBV6-5 to TRBJ1-6; 9 bases match TRBD1. Looked up from germline, CDR1 is MNHEY and CDR2 is SVGAGI. This CDR3 is 14 amino acids long. Trimming at V came to 2 bases and at J to 7 bases, leaving 0 bases not matched to a gene. This CDR3 is CASSYGTGNSPLHF. The CDR3 nucleotides are TGTGCCAGCAGTTACGGGACAGGGAATTCACCCCTCCACTTT.

The chain couples TRBV5-6 to TRBJ1-1; possible D gene TRBD1, 6 bases. This CDR3 is 13 amino acids long. The V end was cut by 3 bases, the J end by 5 bases, with 11 bases between. Per the germline V gene, CDR1 is SGHDT and CDR2 is YYEEEE. The CDR3 DNA reads as TGTGCCAGCAGCTCACAGGGTTGGACTGAAGCTTTCTTT. Residues: CASSSQGWTEAFF.

The chain joins TRBV2 to TRBJ1-1; 7 nucleotides align to TRBD1. Germline V gene data show CDR1 as SNHLY and CDR2 as FYNNEI. V lost 7 bases to trimming and J lost 5 bases; unmatched junction nucleotides: 7. This CDR3 spans 13 amino acids. The CDR3, as DNA: TGTGCCAGCACCGCGACAGGGTCAACTGAAGCTTTCTTT. Translating gives CASTATGSTEAFF.

This chain uses TRBV7-2 with TRBJ1-6; maybe TRBD1 (6 bases). The CDR3 runs to 17 residues. The germline V gene encodes CDR1 SGHTA and CDR2 FQGNSA. V shed 5 bases and J shed 10 bases, with 24 bases lying between them. The CDR3: CASSHPAGTGKNSPLHF. DNA for the CDR3: TGTGCCAGCAGCCACCCGGCTGGAACAGGGAAGAACTCACCCCTCCACTTT.

The chain has TRBV7-3 and TRBJ2-4, with TRBD2 matching 12 bases. The CDR3 has 13 amino acids. V was clipped by 4 bases and J by 10 bases; unmatched bases: 2. Germline V gives CDR1 SGHTA, CDR2 FQGTGA. The CDR3 nucleotides read TGTGCCAGCAGCTCAGGACTAGCGGGAATTCAGTACTTC. Amino acid sequence: CASSSGLAGIQYF. Filled out from reference TRBV7-3 and TRBJ2-4, the complete variable domain reads GAGVSQTPSNKVTEKGKYVELRCDPISGHTALYWYRQSLGQGPEFLIYFQGTGAADDSGLPNDRFFAVRPEGSVSTLKIQRTERGDSAVYLCASSSGLAGIQYFGAGTRLSVL.

The chain combines TRBV7-6 with TRBJ2-1; 8 bases are a match to TRBD2. Germline V gene lookup returns CDR1 SGHVS and CDR2 FNYEAQ. This CDR3 has 19 amino acids. V was clipped by 0 bases and J by 8 bases; unmatched bases: 18. DNA for the CDR3: TGTGCCAGCAGCTTAGCCACAGTGCCAGCGGGAGCTGCCGACGATGAGCAGTTCTTC. It yields the protein CASSLATVPAGAADDEQFF.

The gene calls are TRBV10-3 and TRBJ2-4; 7 bases map to TRBD2. CDR3 length: 16 residues. V lost 4 bases and J lost 0; bases outside the gene matches: 6. Germline loops: CDR1 ENHRY, CDR2 SYGVKD. Here the CDR3 DNA reads TGTGCCATCAGTGGGGAGGGTGTATTAGCCAAAAACATTCAGTACTTC. Amino acids: CAISGEGVLAKNIQYF.

The chain combines TRBV6-1 with TRBJ2-7; no reliable D call. V lost 7 bases and J 1 base, leaving 8 bases between the germline ends. The V gene's germline CDR1 is MNHNS and CDR2 SASEGT. The CDR3 totals 12 residues. CDR3 protein: CASKNGSYEQYF. The CDR3, as DNA: TGTGCCAGCAAAAACGGATCCTACGAGCAGTACTTC.